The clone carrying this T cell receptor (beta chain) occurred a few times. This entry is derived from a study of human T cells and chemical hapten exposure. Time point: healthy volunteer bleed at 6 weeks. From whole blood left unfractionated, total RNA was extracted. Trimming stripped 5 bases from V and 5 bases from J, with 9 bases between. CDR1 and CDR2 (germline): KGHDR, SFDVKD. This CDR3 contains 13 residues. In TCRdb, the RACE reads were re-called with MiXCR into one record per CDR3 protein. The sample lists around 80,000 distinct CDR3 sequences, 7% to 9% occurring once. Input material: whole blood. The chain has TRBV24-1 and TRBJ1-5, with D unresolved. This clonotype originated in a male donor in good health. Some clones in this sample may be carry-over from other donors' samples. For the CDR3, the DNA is TGTGCCACCAGTGCGGGCTCCTATCAGCCCCAGCATTTT. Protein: CATSAGSYQPQHF.